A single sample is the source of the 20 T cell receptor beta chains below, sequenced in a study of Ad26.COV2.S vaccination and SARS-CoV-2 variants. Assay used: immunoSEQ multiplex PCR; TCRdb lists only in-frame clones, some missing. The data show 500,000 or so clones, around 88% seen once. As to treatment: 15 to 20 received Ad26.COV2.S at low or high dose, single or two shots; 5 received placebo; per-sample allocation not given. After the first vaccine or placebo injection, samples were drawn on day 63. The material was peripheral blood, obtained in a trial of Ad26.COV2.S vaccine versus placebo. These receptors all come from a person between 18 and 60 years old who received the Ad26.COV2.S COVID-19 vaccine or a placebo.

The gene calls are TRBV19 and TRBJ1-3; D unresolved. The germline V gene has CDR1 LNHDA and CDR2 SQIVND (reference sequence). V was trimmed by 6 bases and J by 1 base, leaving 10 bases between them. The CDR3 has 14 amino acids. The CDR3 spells CASSRGLSGNTIYF. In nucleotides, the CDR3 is TGTGCCAGTAGCCGCGGGTTATCTGGAAACACCATATATTTT.

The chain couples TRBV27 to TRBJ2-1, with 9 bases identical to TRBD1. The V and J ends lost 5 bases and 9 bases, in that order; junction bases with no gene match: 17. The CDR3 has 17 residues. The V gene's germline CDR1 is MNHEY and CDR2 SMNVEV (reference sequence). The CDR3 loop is CASSPWTGAGVAGEQFF. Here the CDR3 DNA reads TGTGCCAGCAGTCCTTGGACAGGGGCCGGTGTAGCAGGTGAGCAGTTCTTC.

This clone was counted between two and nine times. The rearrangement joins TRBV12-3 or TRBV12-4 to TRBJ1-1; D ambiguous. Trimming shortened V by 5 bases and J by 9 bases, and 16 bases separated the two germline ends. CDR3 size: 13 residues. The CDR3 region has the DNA TGTGCCAGCAGTACCGCCTTACGGACGAAAGCTTTCTTT. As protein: CASSTALRTKAFF.

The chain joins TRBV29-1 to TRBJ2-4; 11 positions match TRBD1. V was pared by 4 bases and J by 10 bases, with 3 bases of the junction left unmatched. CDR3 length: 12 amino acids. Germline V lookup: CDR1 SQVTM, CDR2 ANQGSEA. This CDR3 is CSVVGTGGIQYF. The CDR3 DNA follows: TGCAGCGTTGTGGGGACAGGGGGTATTCAGTACTTC.

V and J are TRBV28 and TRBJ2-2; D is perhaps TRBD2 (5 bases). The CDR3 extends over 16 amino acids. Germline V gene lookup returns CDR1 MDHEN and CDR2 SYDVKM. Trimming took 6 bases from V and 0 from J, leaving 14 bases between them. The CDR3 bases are TGTGCCAGCAGCATTTCCGCGGGCCCGAACACCGGGGAGCTGTTTTTT. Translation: CASSISAGPNTGELFF.

Written as DNA, the CDR3 is TGTGCCAGCAGCTTAGGTGGGGGAGAGGGATTCGATGAGCAGTTCTTC. This codes for CASSLGGGEGFDEQFF. The chain carries TRBV11-3 and TRBJ2-1; D possibly matches TRBD1 or TRBD2 (5 bases each). Looked up from germline, CDR1 is SGHNT and CDR2 is YENEEA. The CDR3 totals 16 residues. Deletions cut 1 base from V and 8 bases from J, with 18 bases between. The whole variable domain, filled in from reference TRBV11-3 and TRBJ2-1, reads EAGVVQSPRYKIIEKKQPVAFWCNPISGHNTLYWYLQNLGQGPELLIRYENEEAVDDSQLPKDRFSAERLKGVDSTLKIQPAELGDSAVYLCASSLGGGEGFDEQFFGPGTRLTVL.

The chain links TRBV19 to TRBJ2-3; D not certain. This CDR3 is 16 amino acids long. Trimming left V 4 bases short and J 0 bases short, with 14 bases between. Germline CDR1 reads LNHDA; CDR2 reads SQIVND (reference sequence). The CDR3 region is CASSTKVGPSTDTQYF. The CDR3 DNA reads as TGTGCCAGTAGTACCAAGGTCGGCCCTAGCACAGATACGCAGTATTTT.

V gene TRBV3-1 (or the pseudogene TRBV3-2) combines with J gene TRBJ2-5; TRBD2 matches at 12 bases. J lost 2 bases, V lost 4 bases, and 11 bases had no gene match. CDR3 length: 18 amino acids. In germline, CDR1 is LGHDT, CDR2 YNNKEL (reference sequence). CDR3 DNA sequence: TGTGCCAGCAGCCCGGGGGATCTAGCGGGAGGGCTACAAGAGACCCAGTACTTC. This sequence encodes CASSPGDLAGGLQETQYF.

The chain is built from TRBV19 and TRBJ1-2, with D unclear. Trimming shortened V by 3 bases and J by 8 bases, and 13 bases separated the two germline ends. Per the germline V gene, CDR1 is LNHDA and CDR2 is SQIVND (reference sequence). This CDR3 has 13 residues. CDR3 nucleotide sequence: TGTGCCAGTAGTATCCCGGGGTCTCGCGGCTACACCTTC. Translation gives CASSIPGSRGYTF.

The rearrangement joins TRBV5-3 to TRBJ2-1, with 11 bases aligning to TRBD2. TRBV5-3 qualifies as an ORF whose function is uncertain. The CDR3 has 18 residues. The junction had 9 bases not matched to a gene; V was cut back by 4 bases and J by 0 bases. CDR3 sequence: CARSPTGLADGSYNEQFF. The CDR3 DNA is TGTGCCAGAAGCCCCACGGGACTAGCGGACGGCTCCTACAATGAGCAGTTCTTC.

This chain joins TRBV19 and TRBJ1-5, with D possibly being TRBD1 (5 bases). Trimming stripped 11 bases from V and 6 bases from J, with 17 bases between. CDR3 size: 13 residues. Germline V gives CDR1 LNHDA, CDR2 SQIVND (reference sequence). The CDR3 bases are TGTGCCCCCGACCGGGGGGGGAGTCAGCCCCAGCATTTT. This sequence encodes CAPDRGGSQPQHF.

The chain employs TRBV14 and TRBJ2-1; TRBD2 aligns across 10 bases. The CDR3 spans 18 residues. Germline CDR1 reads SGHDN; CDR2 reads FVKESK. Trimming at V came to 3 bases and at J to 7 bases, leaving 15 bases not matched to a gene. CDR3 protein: CASSQRGLASQVGNEQFF. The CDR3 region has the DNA TGTGCCAGCAGCCAGAGGGGACTAGCGAGTCAAGTTGGGAATGAGCAGTTCTTC.

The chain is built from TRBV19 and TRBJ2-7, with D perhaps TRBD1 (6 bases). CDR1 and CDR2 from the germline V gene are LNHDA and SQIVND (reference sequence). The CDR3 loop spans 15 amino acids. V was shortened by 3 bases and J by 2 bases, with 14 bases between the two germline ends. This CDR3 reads CASSIFGQSTYEQYF. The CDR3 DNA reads TGTGCCAGTAGTATTTTCGGACAGTCAACCTACGAGCAGTACTTC. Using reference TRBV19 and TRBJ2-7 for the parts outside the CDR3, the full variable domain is DGGITQSPKYLFRKEGQNVTLSCEQNLNHDAMYWYRQDPGQGLRLIYYSQIVNDFQKGDIAEGYSVSREKKESFPLTVTSAQKNPTAFYLCASSIFGQSTYEQYFGPGTRLTVT.

CDR3 region: CAASRTADNEQFF. The CDR3 DNA is TGTGCCGCGTCCCGGACAGCCGACAATGAGCAGTTCTTC. This rearrangement joins TRBV9 to TRBJ2-1; D perhaps matches TRBD1 (6 bases). CDR1 is SGDLS and CDR2 is YYNGEE in the germline V gene. The CDR3 spans 13 residues. V was pared by 10 bases and J by 5 bases, with 16 bases between.

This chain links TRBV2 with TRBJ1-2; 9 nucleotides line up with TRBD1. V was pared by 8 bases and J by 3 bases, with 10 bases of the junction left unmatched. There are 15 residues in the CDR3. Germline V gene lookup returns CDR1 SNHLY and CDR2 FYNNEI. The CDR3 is CASSRSRTGDYGYTF. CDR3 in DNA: TGTGCCAGCTCCCGTTCCCGGACAGGGGACTATGGCTACACCTTC.

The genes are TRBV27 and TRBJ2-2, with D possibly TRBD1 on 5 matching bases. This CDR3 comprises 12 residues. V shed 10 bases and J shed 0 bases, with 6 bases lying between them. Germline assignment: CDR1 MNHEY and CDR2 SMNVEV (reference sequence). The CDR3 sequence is CAIGANTGELFF. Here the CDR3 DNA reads TGTGCCATAGGGGCGAACACCGGGGAGCTGTTTTTT.

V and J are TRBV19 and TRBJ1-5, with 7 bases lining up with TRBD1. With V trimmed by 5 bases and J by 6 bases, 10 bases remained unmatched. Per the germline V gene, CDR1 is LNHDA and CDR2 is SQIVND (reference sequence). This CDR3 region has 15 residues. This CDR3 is CASSLRQGFSQPQHF. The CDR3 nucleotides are TGTGCCAGTAGTCTAAGACAGGGATTTAGTCAGCCCCAGCATTTT.

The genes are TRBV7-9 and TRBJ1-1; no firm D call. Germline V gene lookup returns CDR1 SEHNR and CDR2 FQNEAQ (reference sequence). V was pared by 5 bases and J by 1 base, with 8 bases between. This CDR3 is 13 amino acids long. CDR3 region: CASSAHSNTEAFF. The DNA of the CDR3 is TGTGCCAGCAGCGCCCACTCGAACACTGAAGCTTTCTTT.

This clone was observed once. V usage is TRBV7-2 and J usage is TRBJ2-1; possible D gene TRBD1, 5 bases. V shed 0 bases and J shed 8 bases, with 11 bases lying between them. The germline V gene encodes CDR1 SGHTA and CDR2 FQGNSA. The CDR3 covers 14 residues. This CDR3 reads CASSLARVNHEQFF. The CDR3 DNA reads TGTGCCAGCAGCTTAGCCAGGGTAAATCATGAGCAGTTCTTC.

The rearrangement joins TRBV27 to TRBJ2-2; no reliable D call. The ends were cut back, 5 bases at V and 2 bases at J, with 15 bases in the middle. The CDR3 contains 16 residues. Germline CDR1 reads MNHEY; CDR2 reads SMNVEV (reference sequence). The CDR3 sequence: CASSLTLPINTGELFF. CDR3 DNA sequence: TGTGCCAGCAGTCTGACCTTACCTATTAACACCGGGGAGCTGTTTTTT.